This is a list of T cell receptor beta chains from one sample in a study of blood T cell repertoires in COVID-19. Profiled with immunoSEQ multiplex PCR; TCRdb holds only in-frame clones, not every one. The table lists around 400,000 clones, 80% to 85% of them singletons. The material sequenced was PBMCs or T cells enriched from blood (not recorded which). The receptors here all came from a woman between 45 and 65 years old who had recovered from COVID-19. The CDR3 runs from the conserved cysteine through the conserved F or W. The order of the fields is D gene, V gene, J gene, CDR3 protein. The D gene is left open where the match is weak.

.	TRBV7-2	TRBJ2-3	CASSLGADTQYF
TRBD2	TRBV11-2	TRBJ2-7	CASSLEVGGRGEQYF
.	TRBV19	TRBJ1-2	CASSPTPDSLYGYTF
.	TRBV11-3	TRBJ1-4	CASSLGKRSPTNEKLFF
TRBD1	TRBV4-2	TRBJ1-2	CASSPPGTGSVMKGYTF
TRBD1	TRBV5-1	TRBJ2-7	CASSAGQGAHEQYF
TRBD1	TRBV10-3	TRBJ1-1	CAITADRGTEAFF
.	TRBV18	TRBJ1-1	CASSPPGGGNVNTEAFF
.	TRBV5-3	TRBJ2-1	CARSSRGGPEQFF
.	TRBV11-3	TRBJ2-7	CASSLGGVYEQYF
TRBD1	TRBV6-2/TRBV6-3	TRBJ2-7	CASSQTGPYEQYF
.	TRBV6-5	TRBJ2-7	CASRERLDEQYF
TRBD1	TRBV11-3	TRBJ1-4	CASSFPTGGTTNEKLFF